This record looks at one T cell receptor beta chain sequence and its context. The antigen is undetermined. Unmatched junction bases numbered 7, after V lost 4 bases and J lost 7 bases. The CDR3 is 14 residues long. This sample is part of a study of cytomegalovirus exposure and HLA in healthy donors. Across the study: HLA-typed donors were the source of around 80 million unique TCRs, which an early data release held. Most donors, around 81% of a few hundred genotyped, fell in the Caucasian-associated ancestry cluster. General study results and limits: The study listed around 150 cytomegalovirus-associated TCR beta chains. There were reportedly fewer N-insertions in an Asian-associated ancestry cluster than the roughly 680-donor mean, in a later analysis.

The PCR had 60 Vbeta and 13 Jbeta primers. Data came from immunoSEQ multiplex PCR; TCRdb stores just in-frame clones and leaves some out. This table has about 200,000 clones, 65% to 80% appearing once. Source material: PBMCs. This receptor was obtained from a woman aged 25 to 45 in good health and CMV-seropositive. The chain recombines TRBV5-7 with TRBJ1-5; 8 positions match TRBD1. TRBV5-7 is flagged as an ORF with uncertain function. The DNA of the CDR3 is TGTGCCAGCAGCCTCGGACAGGGTTACCAGCCCCAGCATTTT. It is translated as CASSLGQGYQPQHF.